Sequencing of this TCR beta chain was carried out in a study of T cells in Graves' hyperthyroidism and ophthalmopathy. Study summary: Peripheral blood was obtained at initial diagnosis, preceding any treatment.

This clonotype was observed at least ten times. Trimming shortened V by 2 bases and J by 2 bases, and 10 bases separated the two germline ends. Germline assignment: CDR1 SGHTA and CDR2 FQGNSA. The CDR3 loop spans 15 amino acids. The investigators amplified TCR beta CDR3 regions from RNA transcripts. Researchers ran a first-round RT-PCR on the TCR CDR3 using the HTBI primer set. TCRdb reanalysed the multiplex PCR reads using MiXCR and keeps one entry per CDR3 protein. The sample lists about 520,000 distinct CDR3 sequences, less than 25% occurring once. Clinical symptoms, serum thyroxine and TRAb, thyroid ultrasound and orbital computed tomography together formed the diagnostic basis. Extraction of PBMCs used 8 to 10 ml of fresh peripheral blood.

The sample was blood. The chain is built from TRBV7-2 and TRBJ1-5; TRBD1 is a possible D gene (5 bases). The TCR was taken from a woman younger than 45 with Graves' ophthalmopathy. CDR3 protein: CASSLRGNGNQPQHF. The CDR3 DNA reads TGTGCCAGCAGCTTACGGGGGAATGGCAATCAGCCCCAGCATTTT.